The 31 T cell receptor beta chains reported below all come from one sample, sequenced in a study of blood T cell repertoires in COVID-19. Libraries were prepared by immunoSEQ multiplex PCR; TCRdb keeps only in-frame clonotypes and omits some of them. The sample contains 250,000 or so clones, about 85% of which appear only once. Sequencing used PBMCs or T cells enriched from blood (not recorded which). The source of these receptors is a woman in her fifties or sixties who had been exposed to COVID-19.

V gene TRBV5-1 combines with J gene TRBJ1-1, with no clear D. The CDR3 totals 14 residues. Germline V gene lookup returns CDR1 SGHRS and CDR2 YFSETQ. V lost 1 base and J lost 1, with 8 bases in between. Written as DNA, the CDR3 is TGCGCCAGCAGCTTGCTAAACAGGAACACTGAAGCTTTCTTT. This gives the protein CASSLLNRNTEAFF.

V and J are TRBV7-8 and TRBJ1-6; 7 nucleotides match TRBD1. The CDR3 is 15 residues long. The germline CDR1 and CDR2 sequences are SGHVS and FQNEAQ. Trimming removed 0 bases from V and 10 bases from J; junction bases left unmatched: 6. CDR3 protein: CASSLAQGGGSPLHF. CDR3 nucleotides: TGTGCCAGCAGCTTAGCGCAAGGGGGCGGGTCACCCCTCCACTTT.

The chain is built from TRBV3-1 (or the pseudogene TRBV3-2) and TRBJ2-3; D perhaps matches TRBD1 (6 bases). The V gene lost 5 bases and the J gene lost 4 bases, with 13 bases spanning the gap. Germline V CDR1 and CDR2: LGHDT, YNNKEL (reference sequence). The CDR3 covers 14 residues. The CDR3 loop is CASSEQGRPDTQYF. CDR3 coding DNA: TGTGCCAGCAGCGAACAGGGTAGGCCAGATACGCAGTATTTT.

The chain has TRBV5-1 and TRBJ1-1; tentative D call: TRBD1 (6 bases). The CDR3 has 12 residues. Trimming took 4 bases from V and 8 from J, leaving 12 bases between them. The V gene's germline CDR1 is SGHRS and CDR2 YFSETQ. The CDR3 DNA follows: TGCGCCAGCAGCATAAGTACAGGGGAAGCTTTCTTT. Translating gives CASSISTGEAFF.

The CDR3 DNA reads as TGTGCCAGCAGCTTAGCGCAAGGGGCGGGGGGCTATGGCTACACCTTC. This sequence encodes CASSLAQGAGGYGYTF. V and J are TRBV7-8 and TRBJ1-2, with D perhaps TRBD1 (5 bases). Germline V gene lookup returns CDR1 SGHVS and CDR2 FQNEAQ. The CDR3 sequence is 16 residues long. V lost 0 bases to trimming and J lost 4 bases, with 15 bases between them.

The gene calls are TRBV10-2 and TRBJ1-1; D is uncertain. Deletions cut 0 bases from V and 4 bases from J, with 9 bases between. The germline V gene encodes CDR1 WSHSY and CDR2 SAAADI. CDR3 length: 14 residues. Here the CDR3 DNA reads TGCGCCAGCAGTGAGTCTGGAGTAGGCACTGAAGCTTTCTTT. Translating it yields CASSESGVGTEAFF.

This sequence joins TRBV10-3 and TRBJ1-4, with 7 positions matching TRBD1. The CDR3 totals 14 residues. V gave up 2 bases and J gave up 8 bases; unmatched junction bases: 5. Germline V gene lookup returns CDR1 ENHRY and CDR2 SYGVKD. The CDR3 nucleotides are TGTGCCATCAGTGAGACAGGGGATCGGGAAAAACTGTTTTTT. Protein sequence: CAISETGDREKLFF.

V is TRBV2 and J is TRBJ1-1, with TRBD1 identical over 7 bases. The germline V gene encodes CDR1 SNHLY and CDR2 FYNNEI. J gave up 1 base and V 9 bases, and 5 bases lay outside the gene matches. CDR3 length: 13 amino acids. The CDR3 is CARSTGPNTEAFF. CDR3 DNA sequence: TGTGCCAGATCGACAGGGCCGAACACTGAAGCTTTCTTT.

The chain uses TRBV5-1 and TRBJ1-4, with no clear D. The CDR3 contains 13 residues. In germline, CDR1 is SGHRS, CDR2 YFSETQ. Trimming removed 1 base at V and 10 bases at J, with 11 bases between. CDR3 nucleotides: TGCGCCAGCAGCTTGCGCATTGGAGGAAAACTGTTTTTT. This codes for CASSLRIGGKLFF.

CDR3 sequence: CASSVFRRETQYF. In DNA, the CDR3 is TGTGCCAGCAGTGTATTCCGGCGGGAGACCCAGTACTTC. The genes are TRBV2 and TRBJ2-5, with D uncertain. The germline gives CDR1 SNHLY, CDR2 FYNNEI. Between the trimmed V and J ends, which lost 4 bases and 5 bases, there was a span of 11 bases. The CDR3 runs 13 residues.

The J gene is TRBJ1-1, the V gene TRBV3-1 (or the pseudogene TRBV3-2); TRBD1 matches at 8 bases. Germline loops: CDR1 LGHDT, CDR2 YNNKEL (reference sequence). Losses at the gene ends were 1 base for V and 8 bases for J; bases not matched to a gene: 6. The CDR3 runs 14 residues. The CDR3 is CASSQVSGGSEAFF. Written as DNA, the CDR3 is TGTGCCAGCAGCCAAGTCTCAGGGGGCAGCGAAGCTTTCTTT.

The rearrangement uses TRBV7-2 and TRBJ2-5; 8 nucleotides align to TRBD2. Trimming removed 4 bases from V and 5 bases from J; junction bases left unmatched: 9. This CDR3 contains 15 residues. Germline V gene data show CDR1 as SGHTA and CDR2 as FQGNSA. DNA for the CDR3: TGTGCCAGCAGCTCGTCGGTCGGGGGGGCCGAGACCCAGTACTTC. Translated: CASSSSVGGAETQYF.

The chain links TRBV19 to TRBJ2-2; possible D gene TRBD1, 6 bases. This CDR3 has 16 residues. Germline CDR1 reads LNHDA; CDR2 reads SQIVND (reference sequence). The ends were cut back, 3 bases at V and 6 bases at J, with 17 bases in the middle. The CDR3 sequence is CASSMGSGVFSGELFF. The CDR3 DNA follows: TGTGCCAGTAGTATGGGGTCAGGGGTTTTTTCCGGGGAGCTGTTTTTT.

The chain joins TRBV10-2 to TRBJ1-3; D is uncertain. The CDR3 extends over 13 amino acids. The ends were cut back, 3 bases at V and 0 bases at J, with 3 bases in the middle. Germline assignment: CDR1 WSHSY and CDR2 SAAADI. CDR3 DNA sequence: TGCGCCAGCAGTGACCTCTCTGGAAACACCATATATTTT. This encodes CASSDLSGNTIYF.

The chain recombines TRBV11-2 with TRBJ1-1, with TRBD1 matching 12 bases. The CDR3 contains 15 residues. Germline V gene data show CDR1 as SGHAT and CDR2 as FQNNGV. J lost 4 bases, V lost 5 bases, and 5 bases had no gene match. CDR3 sequence: CASSLGTGGGTEAFF. The CDR3 bases are TGTGCCAGCAGCCTCGGGACAGGGGGCGGCACTGAAGCTTTCTTT.

This chain links TRBV6-1 with TRBJ1-4, with 7 bases identical to TRBD1. J gave up 8 bases and V 5 bases, and 11 bases lay outside the gene matches. Germline CDR1 and CDR2: MNHNS and SASEGT. The CDR3 contains 15 residues. In DNA form, the CDR3 reads TGTGCCAGCAGTTCAGACAGGGCGGGGAGGGAAAAACTGTTTTTT. Translating it yields CASSSDRAGREKLFF.

The gene calls are TRBV5-1 and TRBJ2-6; 9 nucleotides align to TRBD1. The CDR3 is 17 amino acids. From germline, CDR1 is SGHRS and CDR2 YFSETQ. The J segment lost 0 bases and the V segment lost 0 bases, leaving 1 base of the junction unmatched. CDR3 region: CASSLGTGVSGANVLTF. CDR3 bases: TGCGCCAGCAGCTTGGGGACAGGGGTCTCTGGGGCCAACGTCCTGACTTTC.

This chain uses TRBV10-2 with TRBJ1-1, with a tentative D call TRBD1 (5 bases). Germline V gives CDR1 WSHSY, CDR2 SAAADI. Deletions cut 5 bases from V and 0 bases from J, with 7 bases between. CDR3 length equals 13 residues. The CDR3 sequence is CASSNRLNTEAFF. CDR3 DNA sequence: TGCGCCAGCAGTAACAGGCTGAACACTGAAGCTTTCTTT.

This chain links TRBV5-5 with TRBJ2-7; perhaps TRBD1 as D (5 bases). The germline V gene has CDR1 SGHKS and CDR2 YYEKEE (reference sequence). The CDR3 covers 12 residues. V lost 3 bases and J 6 bases, leaving 10 bases between the germline ends. As DNA, the CDR3 is TGTGCCAGCAGCTCCGACAGTGGCGAGCAGTACTTC. Translation gives CASSSDSGEQYF. Together with reference TRBV5-5 and TRBJ2-7, the CDR3 gives the full variable domain: DAGVTQSPTHLIKTRGQQVTLRCSPISGHKSVSWYQQVLGQGPQFIFQYYEKEERGRGNFPDRFSARQFPNYSSELNVNALLLGDSALYLCASSSDSGEQYFGPGTRLTVT.

Points on this clone: At one end the junction does not follow the germline gene, possibly because of a read error. This sequence joins TRBV4-3 and TRBJ1-2, with D perhaps TRBD1 (6 bases). The V gene's germline CDR1 is LGHNA and CDR2 YSLEER. This CDR3 region has 13 residues. The CDR3 loop reads CASSQEAGEGTYF. CDR3 bases: TGCGCCAGCAGCCAAGAGGCAGGGGAAGGGACCTACTTC.

The table lists this clone with a few counts. J is TRBJ2-3 and V is TRBV5-1; D gene uncertain. Germline CDR1 is SGHRS and CDR2 is YFSETQ. With 2 bases removed from V and 5 bases from J, the gap between germline ends came to 9 bases. CDR3 size: 13 residues. The CDR3 reads CASSLEVVDTQYF. DNA for the CDR3: TGCGCCAGCAGCTTAGAAGTAGTAGATACGCAGTATTTT.

A few counts support this clone. The chain combines TRBV6-1 with TRBJ1-3; D is uncertain. This CDR3 contains 14 residues. Germline CDR1 reads MNHNS; CDR2 reads SASEGT. V was cut by 3 bases and J by 0 bases, with 6 bases left in between. The CDR3 spells CASSDGSSGNTIYF. Written as DNA, the CDR3 is TGTGCCAGCAGTGACGGTAGCTCTGGAAACACCATATATTTT.

The chain employs TRBV28 and TRBJ2-2; weak D call: TRBD1 (5 bases). CDR1 is MDHEN and CDR2 is SYDVKM in the germline V gene. The CDR3 has 13 amino acids. Trimming shortened V by 6 bases and J by 6 bases, and 11 bases separated the two germline ends. The DNA for the CDR3 is TGTGCCAGCAGCCAGGGTAGGGCCGGGGAGCTGTTTTTT. Its translation is CASSQGRAGELFF.

The chain links TRBV4-3 to TRBJ2-2, with D unclear. The ends were cut back, 0 bases at V and 6 bases at J, with 5 bases in the middle. In germline, CDR1 is LGHNA, CDR2 YSLEER. CDR3 size: 13 residues. The CDR3 is CASSQESPGELFF. For the CDR3, the DNA is TGCGCCAGCAGCCAAGAGAGCCCCGGGGAGCTGTTTTTT.

The chain links TRBV6-5 to TRBJ1-2; tentative D call: TRBD1 (5 bases). CDR1 and CDR2 (germline): MNHEY, SVGAGI. V shed 4 bases and J shed 4 bases, with 10 bases lying between them. CDR3 size: 13 residues. CDR3 sequence reads: CASSSVDSYGYTF. For the CDR3, the DNA is TGTGCCAGCAGTTCGGTAGACAGCTATGGCTACACCTTC.

The rearrangement links TRBV11-2 to TRBJ2-7; 9 bases fit TRBD1. CDR3 length equals 14 residues. V lost 5 bases to trimming and J lost 0 bases; unmatched junction nucleotides: 2. Per germline, CDR1 SGHAT and CDR2 FQNNGV. CDR3 in DNA: TGTGCCAGCAGCCAGGGACAGGGCTCCTACGAGCAGTACTTC. This encodes CASSQGQGSYEQYF.

The V gene is TRBV6-6, the J gene TRBJ1-2; 12 bases match TRBD1. Germline CDR1 reads MNHNY; CDR2 reads SVGAGI (reference sequence). Trimming cost V 8 bases and J 6 bases; bases outside gene matches: 4. This CDR3 comprises 13 residues. The CDR3 loop is CASGDRGPDGYTF. As DNA, the CDR3 is TGTGCCAGCGGGGACAGGGGGCCGGATGGCTACACCTTC.

The chain has TRBV11-2 and TRBJ1-1; 10 nucleotides match TRBD1. The CDR3 contains 18 residues. Germline V gene sequence: CDR1 SGHAT, CDR2 FQNNGV. J gave up 4 bases and V 5 bases, and 16 bases lay outside the gene matches. In nucleotides, the CDR3 is TGTGCCAGCAGCCTTTCCGGGGGGACAGGGGTCTGGGGCACTGAAGCTTTCTTT. Residues: CASSLSGGTGVWGTEAFF.

The CDR3 is CASREPGNQPQHF. The CDR3 bases are TGCGCCAGCCGGGAGCCGGGCAATCAGCCCCAGCATTTT. The genes are TRBV10-1 and TRBJ1-5; no clear D. The CDR3 sequence is 13 residues long. V lost 8 bases and J 2 bases, leaving 10 bases between the germline ends. Germline CDR1 WNHNN, CDR2 SYGVQD (reference sequence).

The rearrangement links TRBV18 to TRBJ2-7, with D possibly matching TRBD2 (6 bases). The CDR3 contains 14 residues. The germline CDR1 and CDR2 sequences are KGHSH and LQKENI. V shed 0 bases and J shed 8 bases, with 14 bases lying between them. As DNA, the CDR3 is TGTGCCAGCTCACCACCACGCTGGGAGGCTAAGCAGTACTTC. Translation gives CASSPPRWEAKQYF.

The sample holds a few counts of this clone. This sequence joins TRBV19 and TRBJ2-3; a weak D match, TRBD2 (7 bases). CDR1 is LNHDA and CDR2 is SQIVND in the germline V gene (reference sequence). V lost 7 bases and J 0 bases, leaving 17 bases between the germline ends. The CDR3 contains 16 residues. This CDR3 is CASTPGRGRSTDTQYF. Written as DNA, the CDR3 is TGTGCCAGTACTCCGGGGCGGGGGCGCAGCACAGATACGCAGTATTTT.